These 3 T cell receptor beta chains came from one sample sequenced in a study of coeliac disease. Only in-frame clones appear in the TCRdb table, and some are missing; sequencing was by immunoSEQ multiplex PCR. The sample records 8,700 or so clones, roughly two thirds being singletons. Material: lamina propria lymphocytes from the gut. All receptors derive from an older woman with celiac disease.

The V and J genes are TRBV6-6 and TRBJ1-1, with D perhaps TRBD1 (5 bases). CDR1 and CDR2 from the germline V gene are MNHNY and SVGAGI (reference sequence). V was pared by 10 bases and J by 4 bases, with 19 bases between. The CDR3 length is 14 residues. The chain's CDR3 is CATTWGRVGTEAFF. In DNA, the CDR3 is TGTGCCACCACCTGGGGGAGGGTGGGCACTGAAGCTTTCTTT.

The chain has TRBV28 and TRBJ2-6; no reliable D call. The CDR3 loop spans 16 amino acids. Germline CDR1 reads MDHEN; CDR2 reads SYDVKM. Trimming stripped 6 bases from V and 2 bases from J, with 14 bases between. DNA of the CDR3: TGTGCCAGCAGCAGCTCCCCGAGGCCTGGGGCCAACGTCCTGACTTTC. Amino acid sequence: CASSSSPRPGANVLTF. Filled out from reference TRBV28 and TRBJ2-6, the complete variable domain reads DVKVTQSSRYLVKRTGEKVFLECVQDMDHENMFWYRQDPGLGLRLIYFSYDVKMKEKGDIPEGYSVSREKKERFSLILESASTNQTSMYLCASSSSPRPGANVLTFGAGSRLTVL.

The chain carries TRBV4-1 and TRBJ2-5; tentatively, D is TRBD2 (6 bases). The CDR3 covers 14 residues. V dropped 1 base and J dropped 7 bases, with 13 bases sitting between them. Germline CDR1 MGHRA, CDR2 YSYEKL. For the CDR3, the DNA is TGCGCCAGCAGCCAAGGCCCTGGGGGAGGGACCCAGTACTTC. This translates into CASSQGPGGGTQYF.